The 2 T cell receptor beta chains given below trace back to one sample, sequenced in a study of T cell repertoires in cytomegalovirus infection (dated by TCRdb to between 2018 and 2020). In light of the paper, this sample's treatment or condition label describes: in vitro stimulation with specific CMV peptide epitopes to enrich CMV-specific T cells. The data were produced on an Illumina HiSeq 1500. TCRdb trimmed the raw reads at Q25, called clones with MiXCR and kept productive beta chains. Each entry merges the rows of one CDR3 protein and shows their most common DNA and genes. This sample lists 750,000 to 950,000 distinct CDR3 sequences; 25% to 30% were detected once. The ten largest clonotypes hold roughly 13% of the sample. Antigens for these TCRs are unknown. The sequencing used cultured CD8+ T cells from PBMCs, collected from culture after CMV antigen stimulation. The receptor source for this set is a human donor in good health (CMV status not recorded). Some clones in this sample may be carry-over from other donors' samples.

This clonotype was recorded a few times. The chain links TRBV4-3 to TRBJ1-6, with a tentative D call TRBD1 (6 bases). This CDR3 has 15 amino acids. V was trimmed by 4 bases and J by 5 bases, leaving 12 bases between them. The germline V gene encodes CDR1 LGHNA and CDR2 YSLEER. The CDR3 sequence: CASSPEKGDNSPLHF. The CDR3 DNA follows: TGCGCCAGCAGCCCGGAAAAGGGGGATAATTCACCCCTCCACTTT.

This clonotype was recorded at least ten times. The rearrangement uses TRBV7-6 and TRBJ2-1, with TRBD2 matching 10 bases. Trimming removed 6 bases from V and 10 bases from J; junction bases left unmatched: 12. Germline V CDR1 and CDR2: SGHVS, FNYEAQ. CDR3 length equals 15 residues. The CDR3 region is CASRPIAGGEGEQFF. The CDR3 nucleotides read TGTGCCAGCAGGCCCATAGCGGGGGGCGAGGGGGAGCAGTTCTTC.